This passage covers 30 T cell receptor beta chains from one sample sequenced in a study of blood T cell repertoires in COVID-19. The assay was immunoSEQ multiplex PCR, and TCRdb's table has in-frame clones only and misses some. Of approximately 220,000 clones listed, 70% to 90% were seen once; the top ten hold 3% to 4%. Source material: PBMCs or T cells enriched from blood (not recorded which). These receptors originate from a woman aged 40 to 50 with acute COVID-19.

V is TRBV7-2 and J is TRBJ1-3, with a weak D call TRBD1 (5 bases). V lost 2 bases and J lost 8, with 10 bases in between. CDR3 length: 13 amino acids. Germline lookup yields CDR1 SGHTA and CDR2 FQGNSA. In DNA, the CDR3 is TGTGCCAGCAGCTTATCAGGGCCGGACACCATATATTTT. The encoded protein is CASSLSGPDTIYF.

On this clone itself: Different DNA sequences within this sample yield the same CDR3. The rearrangement joins TRBV28 to TRBJ2-7; D unresolved. The CDR3 has 11 amino acids. Trimming left V 3 bases short and J 5 bases short, with 5 bases between. Germline V lookup: CDR1 MDHEN, CDR2 SYDVKM. CDR3 nucleotides: TGTGCCAGCAGTTTGAGCCACGAGCAGTACTTC. Its translation is CASSLSHEQYF.

The chain joins TRBV6-5 to TRBJ2-7; 11 bases agree with TRBD2. CDR1 and CDR2 from the germline V gene are MNHEY and SVGAGI. V trimming: 10 bases; J trimming: 2 bases; junction bases outside the gene matches: 7. The CDR3 consists of 14 residues. CDR3 in amino acids: CAIYTSGRPYEQYF. The CDR3 DNA follows: TGTGCCATCTATACTAGCGGGAGACCCTACGAGCAGTACTTC.

V gene TRBV3-1 (or the pseudogene TRBV3-2) combines with J gene TRBJ2-3; maybe TRBD1 (5 bases). Germline CDR1 reads LGHDT; CDR2 reads YNNKEL (reference sequence). The length of the CDR3 is 14 residues. V lost 4 bases, J lost 0 bases, and 8 bases lay in between. CDR3 sequence reads: CASSRQTSTDTQYF. The CDR3 region has the DNA TGTGCCAGCAGCCGACAGACTAGCACAGATACGCAGTATTTT.

The genes are TRBV11-2 and TRBJ2-6; D is ambiguous. The V gene's germline CDR1 is SGHAT and CDR2 FQNNGV. This CDR3 contains 15 residues. Trimming took 5 bases from V and 2 from J, leaving 10 bases between them. As DNA, the CDR3 is TGTGCCAGCAGCCCCGCAGCGACTGGGGCCAACGTCCTGACTTTC. It translates to CASSPAATGANVLTF.

The CDR3 protein is CASREAYVGTRAGNTIYF. DNA for the CDR3: TGTGCCAGCAGGGAGGCCTACGTTGGGACACGGGCTGGAAACACCATATATTTT. The V call is TRBV7-2, the J call TRBJ1-3, with a possible D match to TRBD1 (6 bases). The CDR3 has 18 residues. Between the trimmed V and J ends, which lost 6 bases and 2 bases, there was a span of 23 bases. CDR1 is SGHTA and CDR2 is FQGNSA in the germline V gene.

The chain has TRBV12-3 or TRBV12-4 and TRBJ2-1; D not resolved. Trimming took off 6 bases at V and 6 bases at J, with 3 bases between the two ends. This CDR3 has 10 residues. In DNA form, the CDR3 reads TGTGCCAGCAGCCTCAATGAGCAGTTCTTC. Translated, it gives CASSLNEQFF.

V is TRBV24-1 and J is TRBJ2-3; a possible D gene is TRBD1 (7 bases). Germline CDR1 and CDR2: KGHDR and SFDVKD. The CDR3 spans 15 residues. V shed 6 bases and J shed 1 base, with 13 bases lying between them. CDR3: CATSRQGGGTDTQYF. In DNA form, the CDR3 reads TGTGCCACCAGTAGACAGGGCGGGGGCACAGATACGCAGTATTTT.

This chain joins TRBV4-3 and TRBJ2-7; tentative D call: TRBD2 (5 bases). Deletions cut 2 bases from V and 3 bases from J, with 11 bases between. Germline V gives CDR1 LGHNA, CDR2 YSLEER. The CDR3 sequence is 14 residues long. The DNA of the CDR3 is TGCGCCAGCAGCCAATTTGCGGGCAGCTACGAGCAGTACTTC. Translated: CASSQFAGSYEQYF.

The gene calls are TRBV29-1 and TRBJ1-4; 7 bases line up with TRBD1. The CDR3 extends over 14 amino acids. Germline CDR1 reads SQVTM; CDR2 reads ANQGSEA. V was pared by 7 bases and J by 0 bases, with 5 bases of the junction left unmatched. CDR3 region: CSAGTASTNEKLFF. For the CDR3, the DNA is TGCAGCGCCGGGACAGCCTCAACTAATGAAAAACTGTTTTTT.

CDR3 in amino acids: CASSPDRGQVGNTIYF. CDR3 sequence (DNA): TGTGCCAGCTCACCGGACAGGGGGCAGGTTGGAAACACCATATATTTT. V and J are TRBV18 and TRBJ1-3; 11 positions agree with TRBD1. Germline V gene lookup returns CDR1 KGHSH and CDR2 LQKENI. V dropped 3 bases and J dropped 3; count of bases not matched to a gene: 4. CDR3 length: 16 amino acids. The full variable domain, its missing parts supplied by reference TRBV18 and TRBJ1-3, is NAGVMQNPRHLVRRRGQEARLRCSPMKGHSHVYWYRQLPEEGLKFMVYLQKENIIDESGMPKERFSAEFPKEGPSILRIQQVVRGDSAAYFCASSPDRGQVGNTIYFGEGSWLTVV.

The count of this clone is one. The chain combines TRBV19 with TRBJ1-3, with a weak D call TRBD1 (6 bases). In germline, CDR1 is LNHDA, CDR2 SQIVND (reference sequence). V lost 5 bases, J lost 3 bases, and 17 bases lay in between. This CDR3 region has 16 residues. The CDR3 region has the DNA TGTGCCAGTAGTGAGCTCGGCAGGGGAGTTGGAAACACCATATATTTT. Its translation is CASSELGRGVGNTIYF.

The genes are TRBV4-2 and TRBJ1-6; no clear D gene. This CDR3 has 13 residues. Germline lookup yields CDR1 LGHNA and CDR2 YNFKEQ. The V and J ends lost 2 bases and 6 bases respectively, with 5 bases between them. CDR3 protein: CASSQNRNSPLHF. The CDR3 DNA sequence: TGTGCCAGCAGCCAAAATCGTAATTCACCCCTCCACTTT.

The V and J genes are TRBV7-3 and TRBJ2-3, with 9 bases aligning to TRBD2. With V trimmed by 4 bases and J by 0 bases, 8 bases remained unmatched. Germline V gene lookup returns CDR1 SGHTA and CDR2 FQGTGA. This CDR3 is built from 17 residues. In DNA form, the CDR3 reads TGTGCCAGCAGCTCGGCTCCTAGCGGGACTAGCACAGATACGCAGTATTTT. Its translation is CASSSAPSGTSTDTQYF.

The rearrangement uses TRBV7-8 and TRBJ2-1; 9 bases are a match to TRBD2. Looked up from germline, CDR1 is SGHVS and CDR2 is FQNEAQ. The trim removed 5 bases at V and 6 bases at J, leaving 20 bases unmatched. The CDR3 has 19 residues. The CDR3 DNA is TGTGCCAGCAGCACCTTCCCACCTCTCGCGGGAGGGCCTCGCAATGAGCAGTTCTTC. Its protein product is CASSTFPPLAGGPRNEQFF.

V gene TRBV2 combines with J gene TRBJ1-3; D uncertain. Germline CDR1 SNHLY, CDR2 FYNNEI. The V and J ends lost 0 bases and 2 bases respectively, with 14 bases between them. The CDR3 loop spans 17 amino acids. Written as DNA, the CDR3 is TGTGCCAGCAGTGAAGCGCGAGTGAGAGTTGCTGGAAACACCATATATTTT. It encodes CASSEARVRVAGNTIYF.

The chain couples TRBV9 to TRBJ2-6; maybe TRBD1 (6 bases). Germline-derived CDR1 and CDR2 are SGDLS and YYNGEE. This CDR3 has 17 amino acids. The germline V and J ends were trimmed by 4 bases and 6 bases, with 20 bases remaining between them. CDR3 sequence: CASSQGHQGSEANVLTF. The CDR3 nucleotides are TGTGCCAGCAGCCAGGGACACCAAGGTTCGGAGGCCAACGTCCTGACTTTC.

The chain joins TRBV10-3 to TRBJ2-5; D not resolved. This CDR3 region has 14 residues. Germline V gene sequence: CDR1 ENHRY, CDR2 SYGVKD. V was pared by 4 bases and J by 2 bases, with 11 bases between. The CDR3 nucleotides read TGTGCCATCAGTGGGAGTGTTCCGCAAGAGACCCAGTACTTC. It encodes CAISGSVPQETQYF.

This clone was picked up one time. The V call is TRBV3-1 (or the pseudogene TRBV3-2), the J call TRBJ1-3, with 8 bases lining up with TRBD1. V was pared by 0 bases and J by 4 bases, with 5 bases of the junction left unmatched. Germline assignment: CDR1 LGHDT and CDR2 YNNKEL (reference sequence). The CDR3 length is 16 residues. CDR3 bases: TGTGCCAGCAGCCAAGAAGGGACAGGCTGGGGAAACACCATATATTTT. Encoded protein: CASSQEGTGWGNTIYF.

The genes are TRBV4-1 and TRBJ2-2; 8 nucleotides agree with TRBD1. J lost 0 bases, V lost 0 bases, and 12 bases had no gene match. Germline V gene data show CDR1 as MGHRA and CDR2 as YSYEKL. The CDR3 loop spans 20 amino acids. The CDR3 sequence: CASSQDWVWGDRTNTGELFF. DNA for the CDR3: TGCGCCAGCAGCCAAGATTGGGTATGGGGGGACAGGACGAACACCGGGGAGCTGTTTTTT.

This clone has a single count. The chain recombines TRBV12-3 or TRBV12-4 with TRBJ2-7, with D perhaps TRBD2 (6 bases). There are 11 residues in the CDR3. The V and J ends lost 6 bases and 8 bases respectively, with 11 bases between them. Written as DNA, the CDR3 is TGTGCCAGCAGCCTGGCGGGGAAGCAGTACTTC. Its protein product is CASSLAGKQYF.

The chain combines TRBV3-1 (or the pseudogene TRBV3-2) with TRBJ1-3; 9 nucleotides agree with TRBD1. The CDR3 is made up of 14 amino acids. Germline V CDR1 and CDR2: LGHDT, YNNKEL (reference sequence). V shed 7 bases and J 4 bases; nucleotides not matched to a gene: 5. CDR3 DNA sequence: TGTGCCAGCACACGGGACAGGGCCGGAAACACCATATATTTT. This translates into CASTRDRAGNTIYF.

This rearrangement joins TRBV7-2 to TRBJ1-6; maybe TRBD1 (6 bases). Germline V lookup: CDR1 SGHTA, CDR2 FQGNSA. This CDR3 is 16 amino acids long. V shed 2 bases and J shed 10 bases, with 18 bases lying between them. The CDR3 DNA reads TGTGCCAGCAGCTTATTTACAGGGAAGATTGGATCACCCCTCCACTTT. It specifies CASSLFTGKIGSPLHF.

The rearrangement uses TRBV13 and TRBJ2-2, with 11 bases identical to TRBD2. V dropped 5 bases and J dropped 4; count of bases not matched to a gene: 9. The CDR3 extends over 17 amino acids. Per the germline V gene, CDR1 is PRHDT and CDR2 is FYEKMQ (reference sequence). The CDR3 DNA follows: TGTGCCAGCAGCCAAACTTCGGGGACTAGCGGCACCGGGGAGCTGTTTTTT. Amino acid sequence: CASSQTSGTSGTGELFF.

This clone was found a few times. V and J are TRBV25-1 and TRBJ2-3, with 7 bases aligning to TRBD1. Germline V gene sequence: CDR1 MGHDK, CDR2 SYGVNS. The CDR3 sequence is 16 residues long. Losses at the gene ends were 2 bases for V and 2 bases for J; bases not matched to a gene: 7. The CDR3, as DNA: TGTGCCAGCAGTGAACCGGGACAGAGACTCACAGATACGCAGTATTTT. Protein sequence: CASSEPGQRLTDTQYF.

The CDR3 loop is CASSPGRGYTF. The CDR3 DNA is TGTGCCAGCAGCCCAGGCAGGGGCTACACCTTC. This chain joins TRBV7-9 and TRBJ1-2, with D unclear. The CDR3 has 11 residues. V dropped 5 bases and J dropped 8 bases, with 9 bases sitting between them. The germline gives CDR1 SEHNR, CDR2 FQNEAQ (reference sequence).

The rearrangement uses TRBV6-2 or TRBV6-3 and TRBJ1-2; the D is unclear. The germline CDR1 and CDR2 sequences are MNHEY and SVGEGT. The CDR3 extends over 13 amino acids. Trimming shortened V by 0 bases and J by 7 bases, and 9 bases separated the two germline ends. The CDR3 DNA follows: TGTGCCAGCAGTTACTCGGAGGGATTTGGCTACACCTTC. Residues: CASSYSEGFGYTF.

The rearrangement joins TRBV7-9 to TRBJ1-2; 11 bases line up with TRBD1. Germline trimming cut 5 bases from V and 5 bases from J; bases unmatched to any gene: 4. Germline V gene lookup returns CDR1 SEHNR and CDR2 FQNEAQ (reference sequence). The CDR3 extends over 14 amino acids. CDR3 DNA: TGTGCCAGCAGCGCCCGGGACAGGGGGTATGGCTACACCTTC. Protein: CASSARDRGYGYTF. The whole variable domain, filled in from reference TRBV7-9 and TRBJ1-2, reads DTGVSQNPRHKITKRGQNVTFRCDPISEHNRLYWYRQTLGQGPEFLTYFQNEAQLEKSRLLSDRFSAERPKGSFSTLEIQRTEQGDSAMYLCASSARDRGYGYTFGSGTRLTVV.

V and J are TRBV28 and TRBJ2-5; D is perhaps TRBD1 (6 bases). CDR1 is MDHEN, CDR2 SYDVKM, per germline. Between the trimmed V and J ends, which lost 5 bases and 4 bases, there was a span of 11 bases. The CDR3 is made up of 13 amino acids. The CDR3 DNA sequence: TGTGCCAGCAGTGAGGGGGTTAGAGAGACCCAGTACTTC. It specifies CASSEGVRETQYF.

The chain employs TRBV28 and TRBJ2-7; 8 positions agree with TRBD1. Losses at the gene ends were 5 bases for V and 3 bases for J; bases not matched to a gene: 6. Germline V gives CDR1 MDHEN, CDR2 SYDVKM. The CDR3 contains 14 residues. The CDR3 sequence is CASSRYRGSYEQYF. In DNA, the CDR3 is TGTGCCAGCAGTAGATACAGGGGGAGCTACGAGCAGTACTTC.